These T cell receptor beta chains were read from a single sample in a study of control samples from healthy donors and cancer patients. Data came from immunoSEQ multiplex PCR; TCRdb stores just in-frame clones and leaves some out. The table has 65,000 to 70,000 clones, 75% to 90% seen once. Sequenced material: PBMCs. These receptors came from a woman in her 50s with lung cancer. CDR3s include the opening cysteine and the closing phenylalanine or tryptophan. Each record gives: V gene, D gene, J gene, clone size, CDR3 DNA, CDR3 protein. The D gene is left open where the match is weak. Size tells how often a clone was seen (once, few, many) or the class of an expanded clone, and some rows leave it out.

v_gene: TRBV12-3/TRBV12-4
d_gene: -
j_gene: TRBJ2-1
abundance: -
CDR3nt: TGTGCCAGCAGTTTAAACCTTAACAATGAGCAGTTCTTC
CDR3aa: CASSLNLNNEQFF

v_gene: TRBV9
d_gene: TRBD1
j_gene: TRBJ2-2
abundance: -
CDR3nt: TGTGCCAGCAGCGCCCGCCTGGGACAGGGTATCGGGGAGCTGTTTTTT
CDR3aa: CASSARLGQGIGELFF

v_gene: TRBV11-3
d_gene: -
j_gene: TRBJ2-1
abundance: -
CDR3nt: TGTGCCAGCAGCTCAACCCGCAATGAGCAGTTCTTC
CDR3aa: CASSSTRNEQFF

v_gene: TRBV6-5
d_gene: TRBD1
j_gene: TRBJ1-1
abundance: -
CDR3nt: TGTGCCAGCAGTTACTCGAGGGCAGGGGGGGGCACTGAAGCTTTCTTT
CDR3aa: CASSYSRAGGGTEAFF

v_gene: TRBV5-1
d_gene: -
j_gene: TRBJ2-5
abundance: -
CDR3nt: TGCGCCAGCAGCTGGAAGGACAGCCAAGAGACCCAGTACTTC
CDR3aa: CASSWKDSQETQYF

v_gene: TRBV9
d_gene: -
j_gene: TRBJ1-2
abundance: -
CDR3nt: TGTGCCAGCAGCGCCTCTAACTATGGCTACACCTTC
CDR3aa: CASSASNYGYTF

v_gene: TRBV15
d_gene: -
j_gene: TRBJ1-2
abundance: -
CDR3nt: TGTGCCACCAGCAGAGAAAGGTCGACAGACCGCAACTATGGCTACACCTTC
CDR3aa: CATSRERSTDRNYGYTF

v_gene: TRBV5-6
d_gene: -
j_gene: TRBJ1-2
abundance: once
CDR3nt: TGTGCCAGCAGCTCCCCCAGTCAGAAGCATAGAGGCTACACCTTC
CDR3aa: CASSSPSQKHRGYTF

v_gene: TRBV27
d_gene: -
j_gene: TRBJ1-1
abundance: -
CDR3nt: TGTGCCAGCAGTTTATCGGGCTCTACTGAAGCTTTCTTT
CDR3aa: CASSLSGSTEAFF

v_gene: TRBV3-1/TRBV3-2
d_gene: -
j_gene: TRBJ2-7
abundance: few
CDR3nt: TGTGCCAGCAGCCTACTCCCGGGACCGCAGGGGAACGAGCAGTACTTC
CDR3aa: CASSLLPGPQGNEQYF

v_gene: TRBV3-1/TRBV3-2
d_gene: -
j_gene: TRBJ1-2
abundance: few
CDR3nt: TGTGCCAGCAGCCACCCTGGGGACGCTAAAGGTGCCTTC
CDR3aa: CASSHPGDAKGAF

v_gene: TRBV28
d_gene: TRBD1
j_gene: TRBJ2-4
abundance: -
CDR3nt: TGTGCCAGCAGTTCCATCCTAACAGGGGGCATCCCCCTAGCCAAAAACATTCAGTACTTC
CDR3aa: CASSSILTGGIPLAKNIQYF

v_gene: TRBV6-2/TRBV6-3
d_gene: TRBD1
j_gene: TRBJ1-1
abundance: -
CDR3nt: TGTGCCAGCAGTCGTCCCGGGACAGGTTTGGACACTGAAGCTTTCTTT
CDR3aa: CASSRPGTGLDTEAFF

v_gene: TRBV7-9
d_gene: -
j_gene: TRBJ2-7
abundance: -
CDR3nt: TGTGCCAGCAGCCAATCGGAGGGCGAGCAGTACTTC
CDR3aa: CASSQSEGEQYF

v_gene: TRBV30
d_gene: -
j_gene: TRBJ1-5
abundance: -
CDR3nt: TGTGCCTGGAGTGTTGGCAGGGGCTCAGGTCAGCCCCAGCATTTT
CDR3aa: CAWSVGRGSGQPQHF

v_gene: TRBV10-1
d_gene: TRBD1
j_gene: TRBJ2-1
abundance: -
CDR3nt: TGCGCCAGCAGTGAAGGGGGACAGGCGAGGAATGAGCAGTTCTTC
CDR3aa: CASSEGGQARNEQFF

v_gene: TRBV7-3
d_gene: TRBD1
j_gene: TRBJ2-2
abundance: few
CDR3nt: TGTGCCAGCAGCGCGGACAGGGTCACCGGGGAGCTGTTTTTT
CDR3aa: CASSADRVTGELFF

v_gene: TRBV19
d_gene: -
j_gene: TRBJ2-3
abundance: -
CDR3nt: TGTGCCAGTAGTGTCTCCACAGATACGCAGTATTTT
CDR3aa: CASSVSTDTQYF

v_gene: TRBV30
d_gene: TRBD2
j_gene: TRBJ2-3
abundance: -
CDR3nt: TGTGCCTGGGTAGCGGGGGGGCCAATCTCTACGCAGTATTTT
CDR3aa: CAWVAGGPISTQYF

v_gene: TRBV3-1/TRBV3-2
d_gene: -
j_gene: TRBJ1-3
abundance: -
CDR3nt: TGTGCCAGCAGCCGCGCGGGACTTACGGGAAACACCATATATTTT
CDR3aa: CASSRAGLTGNTIYF

v_gene: TRBV5-1
d_gene: -
j_gene: TRBJ2-7
abundance: -
CDR3nt: TGCGCCAGCAGCTTGGACGGGGGAGAGGGACGCGAGCAGTACTTC
CDR3aa: CASSLDGGEGREQYF

v_gene: TRBV29-1
d_gene: -
j_gene: TRBJ2-7
abundance: -
CDR3nt: TGCAGCGTTGGTGGAACGCTCCCCTACGAGCAGTACTTC
CDR3aa: CSVGGTLPYEQYF

v_gene: TRBV6-5
d_gene: TRBD1
j_gene: TRBJ2-7
abundance: -
CDR3nt: TGTGCCAGCAGTTACGGACAGGGTTCTTACGAGCAGTACTTC
CDR3aa: CASSYGQGSYEQYF

v_gene: TRBV7-6
d_gene: TRBD1
j_gene: TRBJ2-3
abundance: -
CDR3nt: TGTGCCAGCAGCTGGGTGACAGGGACGACAGATACGCAGTATTTT
CDR3aa: CASSWVTGTTDTQYF

v_gene: TRBV24-1
d_gene: -
j_gene: TRBJ2-1
abundance: -
CDR3nt: TGTGCCACCAGTTCTTGGGACAATGAGCAGTTCTTC
CDR3aa: CATSSWDNEQFF

v_gene: TRBV9
d_gene: TRBD2
j_gene: TRBJ2-7
abundance: -
CDR3nt: TGTGCCAGCAGCGCTAGCGGGGCCACCTCCTACGAGCAGTACTTC
CDR3aa: CASSASGATSYEQYF

v_gene: TRBV27
d_gene: TRBD2
j_gene: TRBJ2-2
abundance: -
CDR3nt: TGTGCCAGCAGTTTTAGTAGCGGGGGGGCCGGGGAGCTGTTTTTT
CDR3aa: CASSFSSGGAGELFF

v_gene: TRBV18
d_gene: -
j_gene: TRBJ1-3
abundance: once
CDR3nt: TGTGCCAGCTCACCGGCTTATGGGTCGGACACCATATATTTT
CDR3aa: CASSPAYGSDTIYF

v_gene: TRBV15
d_gene: -
j_gene: TRBJ1-5
abundance: -
CDR3nt: TGTGCCACCAGCGTAGAAAGGGGCGGCAATCAGCCCCAGCATTTT
CDR3aa: CATSVERGGNQPQHF

v_gene: TRBV4-3
d_gene: -
j_gene: TRBJ2-7
abundance: -
CDR3nt: TGCGCCAGCAGCCAACGGGACGGATACGAGCAGTACTTC
CDR3aa: CASSQRDGYEQYF

v_gene: TRBV5-1
d_gene: -
j_gene: TRBJ2-7
abundance: few
CDR3nt: TGCGCCAGCAGCTCGGCCGGGGAGCTCAGGGACTACGAGCAGTACTTC
CDR3aa: CASSSAGELRDYEQYF

v_gene: TRBV20-1
d_gene: -
j_gene: TRBJ1-2
abundance: -
CDR3nt: TGCAGTGCTAGGAAAGGGGACAACACCTTC
CDR3aa: CSARKGDNTF

v_gene: TRBV3-1/TRBV3-2
d_gene: -
j_gene: TRBJ2-1
abundance: -
CDR3nt: TGTGCCAGCAGCCTTAGGGGTTCCGGGACACTGGGGTCCTACAATGAGCAGTTCTTC
CDR3aa: CASSLRGSGTLGSYNEQFF

v_gene: TRBV28
d_gene: TRBD1
j_gene: TRBJ2-7
abundance: -
CDR3nt: TGTGCCAGCAGTACCCCATCCGGGACAGGGAGTTACGAGCAGTACTTC
CDR3aa: CASSTPSGTGSYEQYF

v_gene: TRBV4-3
d_gene: -
j_gene: TRBJ2-7
abundance: -
CDR3nt: TGCGCCAGCAGCCAAGGACAGTCCAGGTACGAGCAGTACTTC
CDR3aa: CASSQGQSRYEQYF

v_gene: TRBV2
d_gene: -
j_gene: TRBJ1-1
abundance: few
CDR3nt: TGTGCCAGCAACATACAGGGGAACACTGAAGCTTTCTTT
CDR3aa: CASNIQGNTEAFF

v_gene: TRBV12-3/TRBV12-4
d_gene: -
j_gene: TRBJ2-5
abundance: once
CDR3nt: TGTGCCAGCAGTCGGACTGAGTTAGAGACCCAGTACTTC
CDR3aa: CASSRTELETQYF

v_gene: TRBV7-9
d_gene: -
j_gene: TRBJ2-6
abundance: -
CDR3nt: TGTGCCAGCACCCCCAGAGTCTTGGGGGCCAACGTCCTGACTTTC
CDR3aa: CASTPRVLGANVLTF

v_gene: TRBV19
d_gene: TRBD1
j_gene: TRBJ2-2
abundance: -
CDR3nt: TGTGCCAGTAACACAGGGGGCCTCGCCGGGGAGCTGTTTTTT
CDR3aa: CASNTGGLAGELFF

v_gene: TRBV29-1
d_gene: -
j_gene: TRBJ2-1
abundance: -
CDR3nt: TGCAGCCAGGGACTTGCCAATGAGCAGTTCTTC
CDR3aa: CSQGLANEQFF

v_gene: TRBV5-1
d_gene: -
j_gene: TRBJ2-7
abundance: -
CDR3nt: TGCGCCAGCAGCCCCGTGACGGATACCTACGAGCAGTACTTC
CDR3aa: CASSPVTDTYEQYF

v_gene: TRBV4-3
d_gene: -
j_gene: TRBJ2-5
abundance: once
CDR3nt: TGCGCCAGCAGCTCGGGACTGCAAGAGACCCAGTACTTC
CDR3aa: CASSSGLQETQYF

v_gene: TRBV28
d_gene: -
j_gene: TRBJ1-2
abundance: few
CDR3nt: TGTGCCAGCAGCCTGGCGGGGTATGGCTACACCTTC
CDR3aa: CASSLAGYGYTF

v_gene: TRBV27
d_gene: -
j_gene: TRBJ2-6
abundance: -
CDR3nt: TGTGCCAGCGCGGTGGTCCCGGTGGGGGCCAACGTCCTGACTTTC
CDR3aa: CASAVVPVGANVLTF

v_gene: TRBV29-1
d_gene: TRBD1
j_gene: TRBJ2-1
abundance: -
CDR3nt: TGCAGCGTTGAAGATCCGGGACAGTCCCGACCGGGGGAGCAGTTCTTC
CDR3aa: CSVEDPGQSRPGEQFF

v_gene: TRBV10-3
d_gene: TRBD2
j_gene: TRBJ2-2
abundance: -
CDR3nt: TGTGCCGTCTCTAGCGGGACCGGGGAGCTGTTTTTT
CDR3aa: CAVSSGTGELFF

v_gene: TRBV7-9
d_gene: -
j_gene: TRBJ2-7
abundance: -
CDR3nt: TGTGCCAGCAGGCTGGACGTAGCCTACGAGCAGTACTTC
CDR3aa: CASRLDVAYEQYF

v_gene: TRBV5-5
d_gene: -
j_gene: TRBJ1-5
abundance: few
CDR3nt: TGTGCCAGCAGCTTGGCGGCCGGGAGTCAGCCCCAGCATTTT
CDR3aa: CASSLAAGSQPQHF

v_gene: TRBV7-8
d_gene: -
j_gene: TRBJ2-7
abundance: -
CDR3nt: TGTGCCAGCAGCGAGCAAGAGGTGCAGTACTTC
CDR3aa: CASSEQEVQYF

v_gene: TRBV2
d_gene: -
j_gene: TRBJ1-4
abundance: -
CDR3nt: TGTGCCAGCAGTTACGGGATTAATGAAAAACTGTTTTTT
CDR3aa: CASSYGINEKLFF